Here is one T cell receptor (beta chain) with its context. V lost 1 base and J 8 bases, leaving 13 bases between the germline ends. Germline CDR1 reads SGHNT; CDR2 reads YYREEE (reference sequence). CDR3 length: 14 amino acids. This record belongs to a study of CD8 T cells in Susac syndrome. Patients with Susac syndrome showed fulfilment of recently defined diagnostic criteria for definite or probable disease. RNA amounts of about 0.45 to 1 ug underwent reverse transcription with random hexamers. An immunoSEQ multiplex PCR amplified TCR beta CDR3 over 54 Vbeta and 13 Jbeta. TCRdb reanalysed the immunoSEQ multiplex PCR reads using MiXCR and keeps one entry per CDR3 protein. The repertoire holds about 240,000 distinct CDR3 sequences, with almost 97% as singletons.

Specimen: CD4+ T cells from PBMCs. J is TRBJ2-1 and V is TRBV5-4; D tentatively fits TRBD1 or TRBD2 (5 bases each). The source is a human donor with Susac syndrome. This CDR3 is CASSLLASRDEQFF. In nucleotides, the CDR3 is TGTGCCAGCAGCTTGTTAGCTAGCAGGGATGAGCAGTTCTTC.